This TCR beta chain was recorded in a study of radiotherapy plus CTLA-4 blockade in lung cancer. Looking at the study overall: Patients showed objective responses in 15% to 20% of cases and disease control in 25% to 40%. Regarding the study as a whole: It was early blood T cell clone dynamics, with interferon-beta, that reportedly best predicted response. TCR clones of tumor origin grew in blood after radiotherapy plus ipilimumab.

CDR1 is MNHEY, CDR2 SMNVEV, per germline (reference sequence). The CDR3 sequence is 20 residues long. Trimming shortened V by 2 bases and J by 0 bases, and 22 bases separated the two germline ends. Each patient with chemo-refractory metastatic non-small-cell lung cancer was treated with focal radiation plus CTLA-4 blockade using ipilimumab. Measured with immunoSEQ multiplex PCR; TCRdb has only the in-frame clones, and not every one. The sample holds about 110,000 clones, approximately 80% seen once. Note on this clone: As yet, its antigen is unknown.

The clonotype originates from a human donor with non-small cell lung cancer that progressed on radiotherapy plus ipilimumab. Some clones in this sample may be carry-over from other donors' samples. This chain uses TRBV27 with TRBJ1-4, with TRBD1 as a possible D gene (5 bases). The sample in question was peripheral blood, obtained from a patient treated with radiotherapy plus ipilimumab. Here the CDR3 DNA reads TGTGCCAGCAGTTTAAGCAAGGGGACGCCGCAGGGTGCAACTAATGAAAAACTGTTTTTT. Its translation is CASSLSKGTPQGATNEKLFF.